These T cell receptor beta chains were read from a single sample in a study of cytomegalovirus exposure and HLA in healthy donors. The protocol was immunoSEQ multiplex PCR, while the TCRdb copy is restricted to in-frame clones and leaves out a portion. The profile covers 95,000 to 150,000 clones, with 15% to 17% appearing a single time and 1.9% taken by the ten largest. Sequenced sample: PBMCs. These receptors all stem from a woman between 18 and 29 years old in good health and CMV-seronegative. The CDR3 runs from the conserved cysteine through the conserved F or W. The order of the fields is D gene, clone size, V gene, J gene, CDR3 length, CDR3 protein, CDR3 DNA. D genes are given only for firm matches. Size values are once, few and many counts, or a class for expanded clones, and some rows have none.

TRBD1	-	TRBV30	TRBJ1-2	13	CAWSPGQVYGYTF	TGTGCCTGGAGTCCGGGACAGGTTTATGGCTACACCTTC
TRBD2	-	TRBV28	TRBJ2-1	14	CASRRLAGGNEQFF	TGTGCCAGCAGAAGACTAGCGGGAGGGAATGAGCAGTTCTTC
TRBD2	-	TRBV15	TRBJ2-7	16	CATSRGLAGPSYEQYF	TGTGCCACCAGCAGGGGACTAGCGGGACCCTCCTACGAGCAGTACTTC
-	few	TRBV7-9	TRBJ2-5	15	CASSPPGGAGETQYF	TGTGCCAGCAGCCCCCCGGGCGGGGCCGGTGAGACCCAGTACTTC
-	-	TRBV28	TRBJ2-7	15	CASSLRTPVSYEQYF	TGTGCCAGCAGTTTGAGGACTCCGGTCTCCTACGAGCAGTACTTC
TRBD2	few	TRBV7-3	TRBJ2-3	18	CASSLGLAGGQGTDTQYF	TGTGCCAGCAGCTTAGGACTAGCGGGGGGGCAAGGCACAGATACGCAGTATTTT
-	few	TRBV9	TRBJ2-3	14	CASSAGGGYHTQYF	TGTGCCAGCAGCGCGGGGGGCGGGTACCATACGCAGTATTTT
TRBD2	few	TRBV6-5	TRBJ2-2	15	CASSYIAGYTGELFF	TGTGCCAGCAGTTACATAGCGGGTTACACCGGGGAGCTGTTTTTT
-	few	TRBV28	TRBJ2-4	14	CASSETVAKNIQYF	TGTGCCAGCAGCGAGACAGTAGCCAAAAACATTCAGTACTTC
-	few	TRBV5-5	TRBJ1-3	15	CASSASGEAGNTIYF	TGTGCCAGCAGCGCGTCAGGGGAAGCTGGAAACACCATATATTTT
-	few	TRBV5-4	TRBJ2-6	17	CASSLAATRSGANVLTF	TGTGCCAGCAGCTTGGCTGCTACGCGCTCTGGGGCCAACGTCCTGACTTTC
TRBD1	-	TRBV6-5	TRBJ2-5	15	CASTQDRTSQETQYF	TGTGCCAGCACCCAGGACAGGACCTCCCAAGAGACCCAGTACTTC
-	few	TRBV6-4	TRBJ2-3	14	CASRTYTGSDTQYF	TGTGCCAGCAGGACTTATACGGGATCGGATACGCAGTATTTT
-	-	TRBV4-2	TRBJ2-7	15	CASSQEAPGAYEQYF	TGTGCCAGCAGCCAAGAAGCCCCAGGGGCCTACGAGCAGTACTTC
-	-	TRBV30	TRBJ1-2	13	CAWRLGHKHGYTF	TGTGCCTGGCGGTTGGGACATAAACATGGCTACACCTTC
TRBD1	few	TRBV5-1	TRBJ1-1	16	CASSRGDRGAGTEAFF	TGCGCCAGCAGCCGCGGGGACAGGGGTGCCGGCACTGAAGCTTTCTTT
TRBD1	few	TRBV7-9	TRBJ1-1	12	CATRQGLGEAFF	TGTGCCACCCGACAGGGACTGGGGGAAGCTTTCTTT
-	-	TRBV6-5	TRBJ1-2	13	CASSVGHLSGYTF	TGTGCCAGCAGTGTGGGACACCTCAGTGGCTACACCTTC
-	-	TRBV25-1	TRBJ2-7	13	CASSAGQWSEQYF	TGTGCCAGCAGTGCTGGACAGTGGAGCGAGCAGTACTTC
TRBD1	few	TRBV30	TRBJ1-4	17	CAWSVTRTGVFGEKLFF	TGTGCCTGGAGTGTCACCAGAACAGGGGTTTTCGGGGAAAAACTGTTTTTT
TRBD2	once	TRBV25-1	TRBJ2-1	15	CASSGYSGGQNEQFF	TGTGCCAGCAGTGGTTATAGCGGGGGGCAAAATGAGCAGTTCTTC
TRBD1	-	TRBV6-5	TRBJ1-2	14	CASSSTTGVYGYTF	TGTGCCAGCAGTTCAACGACAGGGGTCTATGGCTACACCTTC
TRBD2	-	TRBV5-4	TRBJ2-1	16	CASSSGTSGLRNEQFF	TGTGCCAGCAGCTCCGGGACTAGCGGCCTGCGGAATGAGCAGTTCTTC
-	-	TRBV28	TRBJ2-2	15	CASKALQGNTGELFF	TGTGCCAGTAAAGCTCTCCAGGGGAACACCGGGGAGCTGTTTTTT
-	-	TRBV27	TRBJ1-2	13	CASSAGTSYGYTF	TGTGCCAGCAGTGCGGGCACGTCCTATGGCTACACCTTC
-	few	TRBV6-5	TRBJ1-1	13	CASSPGGDTEAFF	TGTGCCAGCAGTCCTGGGGGGGACACTGAAGCTTTCTTT
-	-	TRBV28	TRBJ2-5	14	CASSQGGRGETQYF	TGTGCCAGCAGCCAGGGGGGCCGGGGAGAGACCCAGTACTTC
TRBD1	-	TRBV30	TRBJ1-6	15	CAWTRDRAGNSPLHF	TGTGCCTGGACCCGGGACAGGGCAGGGAATTCACCCCTCCACTTT
-	-	TRBV28	TRBJ1-5	18	CASSWLEGIPNSNQPQHF	TGTGCCAGCAGTTGGTTGGAGGGTATTCCCAATAGCAATCAGCCCCAGCATTTT
-	-	TRBV10-3	TRBJ1-2	14	CAISEAGDNYGYTF	TGTGCCATCAGTGAGGCAGGGGACAACTATGGCTACACCTTC
-	-	TRBV2	TRBJ2-1	11	CASSLESEQFF	TGTGCCAGCAGTTTAGAAAGTGAGCAGTTCTTC
TRBD1	-	TRBV4-3	TRBJ1-2	14	CASSQEQGLGGYTF	TGCGCCAGCAGCCAAGAACAGGGGCTGGGTGGCTACACCTTC
TRBD2	few	TRBV9	TRBJ2-7	14	CASSPSGGPYEQYF	TGTGCCAGCAGTCCTAGCGGGGGCCCCTACGAGCAGTACTTC
-	-	TRBV7-9	TRBJ1-5	13	CASSLDTYQPQHF	TGTGCCAGCAGCTTAGACACCTATCAGCCCCAGCATTTT
-	few	TRBV27	TRBJ2-7	13	CASSFGRQYEQYF	TGTGCCAGCAGTTTTGGGAGGCAATACGAGCAGTACTTC
TRBD2	-	TRBV2	TRBJ2-1	15	CASSQTSGRTSEQFF	TGTGCCAGCAGCCAAACTAGCGGGAGGACGAGTGAGCAGTTCTTC
-	-	TRBV9	TRBJ1-5	13	CASSEGANQPQHF	TGTGCCAGCAGTGAAGGGGCCAATCAGCCCCAGCATTTT
-	-	TRBV7-2	TRBJ2-2	14	CASSNERNTGELFF	TGTGCCAGCAGCAATGAGAGGAACACCGGGGAGCTGTTTTTT
TRBD1	few	TRBV5-6	TRBJ1-3	15	CASSLTGAYGNTIYF	TGTGCCAGCAGCTTGACAGGGGCATATGGAAACACCATATATTTT
-	-	TRBV5-5	TRBJ1-5	14	CASRAEQGNQPQHF	TGTGCCAGCAGGGCGGAACAGGGTAATCAGCCCCAGCATTTT
TRBD2	-	TRBV13	TRBJ2-1	15	CASSLGGGATNEQFF	TGTGCCAGCAGCTTAGGCGGGGGGGCCACCAATGAGCAGTTCTTC
TRBD1	-	TRBV28	TRBJ1-3	16	CASSLPQGAGGNTIYF	TGTGCCAGCAGTTTACCCCAGGGGGCAGGAGGAAACACCATATATTTT
-	-	TRBV7-2	TRBJ2-1	16	CASSLMAGASYNEQFF	TGTGCCAGCAGCTTAATGGCGGGGGCGTCCTACAATGAGCAGTTCTTC
TRBD2	-	TRBV5-1	TRBJ2-7	19	CASSLEDLRRTSGRWGQYF	TGCGCCAGCAGCTTGGAGGATCTCCGTCGGACTAGCGGGAGGTGGGGGCAGTACTTC
-	-	TRBV4-2	TRBJ1-2	15	CASSQRDSPPRGYTF	TGTGCCAGCAGCCAACGAGACAGTCCGCCTCGGGGCTACACCTTC
-	few	TRBV2	TRBJ1-1	13	CASSAGGLAEAFF	TGTGCCAGCAGTGCGGGGGGATTGGCTGAAGCTTTCTTT
-	few	TRBV19	TRBJ1-5	14	CASSFSGGNQPQHF	TGTGCCAGTAGCTTTTCTGGGGGGAATCAGCCCCAGCATTTT
-	-	TRBV6-5	TRBJ2-1	15	CASSYWGGSYNEQFF	TGTGCCAGCAGTTATTGGGGAGGCTCCTACAATGAGCAGTTCTTC
-	-	TRBV7-2	TRBJ2-1	12	CASSLSPREQFF	TGTGCCAGCAGCTTAAGCCCACGTGAGCAGTTCTTC
-	few	TRBV10-3	TRBJ2-1	12	CAITTGGDEQFF	TGTGCCATCACCACAGGGGGGGATGAGCAGTTCTTC
-	-	TRBV5-6	TRBJ1-6	18	CASSLLSGEGTYNSPLHF	TGTGCCAGCAGCTTGTTGTCGGGTGAGGGCACCTATAATTCACCCCTCCACTTT
-	-	TRBV30	TRBJ2-7	16	CAWSDPNRDISYEQYF	TGTGCCTGGAGTGACCCAAATCGGGATATATCCTACGAGCAGTACTTC
TRBD1	-	TRBV5-6	TRBJ2-5	15	CASSYGTGVGETQYF	TGTGCCAGCAGCTACGGGACAGGGGTAGGAGAGACCCAGTACTTC